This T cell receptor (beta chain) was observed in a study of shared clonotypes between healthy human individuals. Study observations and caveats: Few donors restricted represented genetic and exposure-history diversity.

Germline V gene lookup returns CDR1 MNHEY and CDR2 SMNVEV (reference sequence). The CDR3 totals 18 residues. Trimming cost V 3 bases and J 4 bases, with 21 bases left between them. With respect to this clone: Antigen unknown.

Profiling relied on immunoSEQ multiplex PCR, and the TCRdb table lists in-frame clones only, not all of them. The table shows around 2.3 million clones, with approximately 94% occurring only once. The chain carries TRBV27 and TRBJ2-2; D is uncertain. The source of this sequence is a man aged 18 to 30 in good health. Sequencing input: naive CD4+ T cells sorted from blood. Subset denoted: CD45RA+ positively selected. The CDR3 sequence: CASSLRVRAEGPTGELFF. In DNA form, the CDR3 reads TGTGCCAGCAGTTTGAGAGTTCGGGCGGAAGGACCCACCGGGGAGCTGTTTTTT.